Shown below are 25 T cell receptor beta chains from a single sample sequenced in a study of T cells after yellow fever vaccination. TCRdb recomputed calls from the 5' RACE reads with MiXCR, one row per CDR3 protein. The sample yields 100,000 to 150,000 distinct CDR3 sequences, over 8% seen once. The sample in question was CD8+ T cells sorted from PBMCs, obtained on the day of the yellow fever booster vaccination. All receptors derive from a man younger than 30 who received the YFV17D yellow fever vaccine.

This sequence joins TRBV6-5 and TRBJ2-2, with D perhaps matching TRBD1 or TRBD2 (5 bases each). Germline CDR1 is MNHEY and CDR2 is SVGAGI. V lost 2 bases to trimming and J lost 3 bases, with 10 bases between them. CDR3 length equals 15 residues. The chain's CDR3 is CASSYTGLDTGELFF. DNA of the CDR3: TGTGCCAGCAGTTACACGGGGCTTGACACCGGGGAGCTGTTTTTT.

Many counts were recorded for this clonotype. The gene calls are TRBV12-3 or TRBV12-4 and TRBJ2-1, with 8 bases aligning to TRBD2. This CDR3 comprises 12 residues. Unmatched junction bases numbered 3, after V lost 0 bases and J lost 14 bases. CDR3 in amino acids: CASSLARGEEFF. Written as DNA, the CDR3 is TGTGCCAGCAGTTTAGCGCGGGGGGAGGAGTTCTTC.

This clonotype was seen more than once but under ten times. Written as DNA, the CDR3 is TGCGCCAGCAGCGCGGGACGAACCTACGAGCAGTACTTC. It codes for CASSAGRTYEQYF. This chain links TRBV5-1 with TRBJ2-7, with D possibly TRBD2 on 6 matching bases. CDR3 length: 13 amino acids. Trimming left V 4 bases short and J 2 bases short, with 10 bases between. Looked up from germline, CDR1 is SGHRS and CDR2 is YFSETQ.

The gene calls are TRBV21-1 and TRBJ2-1; the D segment call TRBD1 is taken from the table without a DNA check. TRBV21-1 is labeled a pseudogene. The CDR3 loop spans 14 amino acids. CDR3 in DNA: TGTGCCAGCAGGGAACAGGGGTGCCACAATGAGCAGTTCTTC. Residues: CASREQGCHNEQFF.

The rearrangement uses TRBV6-2 or TRBV6-3 and TRBJ2-7; D possibly corresponds to TRBD1 (5 bases). Germline assignment: CDR1 MNHEY and CDR2 SVGEGT. CDR3 length equals 17 residues. The germline V and J ends were trimmed by 4 bases and 1 base, with 20 bases remaining between them. CDR3 sequence (DNA): TGTGCCAGCAGTTGGAATGTCAGGGAATCGCCATCCTACGAGCAGTACTTC. Translated, it gives CASSWNVRESPSYEQYF.

As regards this clonotype: The final CDR3 position lacks the conserved phenylalanine or tryptophan, pointing to a likely read error. The chain has TRBV7-9 and TRBJ2-3; 9 nucleotides line up with TRBD2. V shed 0 bases and J 1 base; nucleotides not matched to a gene: 5. This CDR3 spans 17 amino acids. The germline V gene has CDR1 SEHNR and CDR2 FQNEAQ (reference sequence). The CDR3 loop is CASSLAEKRGGTDTQYL. The CDR3 nucleotides read TGTGCCAGCAGCTTAGCGGAGAAGCGGGGGGGCACAGATACGCAGTATTTA.

There are a few counts of this clonotype. The V and J genes are TRBV10-3 and TRBJ2-7; 8 nucleotides align to TRBD2. The germline V gene encodes CDR1 ENHRY and CDR2 SYGVKD. The V segment lost 3 bases and the J segment 5 bases; nucleotides outside the gene matches: 6. CDR3 size: 14 residues. This CDR3 is CAISDRTSGHEQYF. CDR3 nucleotides: TGTGCCATCAGTGATAGAACTAGCGGCCACGAGCAGTACTTC.

This clonotype occurred many times. V gene TRBV10-3 combines with J gene TRBJ2-3; 15 bases align to TRBD2. CDR1 ENHRY and CDR2 SYGVKD come from the germline V gene. V shed 7 bases and J 7 bases; nucleotides not matched to a gene: 6. CDR3 length equals 15 residues. CDR3 sequence (DNA): TGTGCCATCAATGGACTAGCGGGGGGGCCGAATACGCAGTATTTT. Its translation is CAINGLAGGPNTQYF.

This clonotype was found many times. This chain uses TRBV5-1 with TRBJ2-7; D gene unclear. The CDR3 has 14 amino acids. Germline CDR1 reads SGHRS; CDR2 reads YFSETQ. Deletions cut 0 bases from V and 3 bases from J, with 10 bases between. CDR3 residues: CASSLGGGRYEQYF. The CDR3 nucleotides read TGCGCCAGCAGCTTGGGAGGCGGACGCTACGAGCAGTACTTC.

In this sample, this clonotype turned up many times. The chain is built from TRBV12-3 or TRBV12-4 and TRBJ2-3; D perhaps matches TRBD2 (5 bases). The CDR3 spans 15 residues. Trimming stripped 6 bases from V and 4 bases from J, with 17 bases between. CDR3 amino acids: CASSTQRLGADTQYF. CDR3 DNA sequence: TGTGCCAGCAGCACACAGCGGCTGGGCGCAGATACGCAGTATTTT.

The V gene is TRBV4-3, the J gene TRBJ2-7; TRBD1 agrees at 10 bases. The length of the CDR3 is 16 residues. V lost 3 bases, J lost 1 base, and 6 bases stayed unmatched. The germline V gene has CDR1 LGHNA and CDR2 YSLEER. Here the CDR3 DNA reads TGCGCCAGCAGCCATTACCCGGGACAGGGGTCCTACGAGCAGTACTTC. Its translation: CASSHYPGQGSYEQYF.

There are a few counts of this clonotype. The rearrangement links TRBV6-2 or TRBV6-3 to TRBJ1-5; 7 nucleotides match TRBD1. This CDR3 contains 16 residues. Germline values: CDR1 MNHEY, CDR2 SVGEGT. Trimming at V came to 7 bases and at J to 5 bases, leaving 14 bases not matched to a gene. The CDR3 DNA reads TGTGCCAGCACCCCCGCCCAGGGGGGCGGTTATCAGCCCCAGCATTTT. Translating gives CASTPAQGGGYQPQHF.

This clonotype has a handful of counts. This rearrangement joins TRBV4-3 to TRBJ1-4; 9 positions agree with TRBD1. CDR1 is LGHNA, CDR2 YSLEER, per germline. J gave up 12 bases and V 2 bases, and 10 bases lay outside the gene matches. This CDR3 region has 15 residues. For the CDR3, the DNA is TGCGCCAGCAGCCAAAATACCGGGACAGGGAGAGAACTGTTTTTT. This codes for CASSQNTGTGRELFF.

J is TRBJ2-5 and V is TRBV6-1; weak D call: TRBD1 (5 bases). V lost 4 bases and J lost 1, with 13 bases in between. CDR3 size: 15 residues. Germline lookup yields CDR1 MNHNS and CDR2 SASEGT. The CDR3 nucleotides are TGTGCCAGCAGTGGGGGCCAACGGGCCCAAGAGACCCAGTACTTC. Its translation: CASSGGQRAQETQYF.

This clonotype was seen only a few times. The chain uses TRBV6-5 and TRBJ1-5; D is possibly TRBD1 (6 bases). CDR1 is MNHEY and CDR2 is SVGAGI in the germline V gene. The CDR3 runs 13 residues. The V end lost 7 bases, the J end lost 6 bases, and 13 bases lay between the germline ends. This CDR3 is CASTPGAGQPQHF. The CDR3 DNA follows: TGTGCCAGCACCCCAGGGGCTGGTCAGCCCCAGCATTTT.

This clonotype was observed a few times. V and J are TRBV28 and TRBJ2-3; no clear D gene. Germline V CDR1 and CDR2: MDHEN, SYDVKM. There are 12 residues in the CDR3. Trimming took off 8 bases at V and 4 bases at J, with 10 bases between the two ends. The CDR3 spells CASLSPSDTQYF. The CDR3 DNA reads as TGTGCCAGCCTATCTCCTTCAGATACGCAGTATTTT.

The chain uses TRBV29-1 and TRBJ2-2; 7 bases are shared with TRBD1. CDR1 is SQVTM and CDR2 is ANQGSEA in the germline V gene. V was pared by 7 bases and J by 3 bases, with 5 bases of the junction left unmatched. The CDR3 consists of 13 residues. The CDR3: CSGGTAYTGELFF. The CDR3 coding sequence is TGCAGCGGAGGGACAGCTTACACCGGGGAGCTGTTTTTT.

This clonotype was seen repeatedly, ten times or more. The chain uses TRBV4-3 and TRBJ1-1, with D possibly being TRBD1 (5 bases). Looked up from germline, CDR1 is LGHNA and CDR2 is YSLEER. The ends were cut back, 4 bases at V and 4 bases at J, with 16 bases in the middle. There are 15 residues in the CDR3. CDR3 in amino acids: CASSPDVGQTTEAFF. DNA of the CDR3: TGCGCCAGCAGCCCAGACGTGGGGCAGACCACTGAAGCTTTCTTT.

This clonotype appeared a few times. The J gene is TRBJ1-1, the V gene TRBV7-8; 10 bases line up with TRBD1. V was clipped by 6 bases and J by 4 bases; unmatched bases: 11. The CDR3 length is 16 residues. Germline V CDR1 and CDR2: SGHVS, FQNEAQ. CDR3 sequence: CASRTGGAGFVTEAFF. In DNA, the CDR3 is TGTGCCAGCAGGACAGGGGGCGCGGGGTTCGTCACTGAAGCTTTCTTT.

This clonotype was seen ten or more times. The rearrangement joins TRBV5-1 to TRBJ2-3; 7 bases line up with TRBD2. Germline V CDR1 and CDR2: SGHRS, YFSETQ. This CDR3 contains 15 residues. Germline trimming cut 7 bases from V and 3 bases from J; bases unmatched to any gene: 11. CDR3 residues: CASHPRDYSTDTQYF. CDR3 DNA sequence: TGCGCCAGCCACCCGCGGGACTATAGTACAGATACGCAGTATTTT. Drawing the rest from reference TRBV5-1 and TRBJ2-3, the complete variable domain is KAGVTQTPRYLIKTRGQQVTLSCSPISGHRSVSWYQQTPGQGLQFLFEYFSETQRNKGNFPGRFSGRQFSNSRSEMNVSTLELGDSALYLCASHPRDYSTDTQYFGPGTRLTVL.

This rearrangement joins TRBV7-9 to TRBJ2-7; no reliable D call. The V gene's germline CDR1 is SEHNR and CDR2 FQNEAQ (reference sequence). Trimming removed 0 bases from V and 2 bases from J, with 5 bases in between. The CDR3 runs to 13 residues. The CDR3 spells CASSLAGTYEQYF. The DNA of the CDR3 is TGTGCCAGCAGCTTAGCGGGGACCTACGAGCAGTACTTC.

The chain employs TRBV6-2 or TRBV6-3 and TRBJ2-7, with D possibly being TRBD1 or TRBD2 (5 bases each). The V and J ends lost 0 bases and 4 bases respectively, with 7 bases between them. The CDR3 is 13 residues long. Germline CDR1 MNHEY, CDR2 SVGEGT. The CDR3 DNA reads as TGTGCCAGCAGTTACTCGAGGGGTTACGAGCAGTACTTC. This codes for CASSYSRGYEQYF.

The rearrangement uses TRBV28 and TRBJ2-7, with a possible D match to TRBD2 (6 bases). Trimming cost V 5 bases and J 2 bases, with 7 bases left between them. The CDR3 is made up of 12 amino acids. Germline V lookup: CDR1 MDHEN, CDR2 SYDVKM. DNA for the CDR3: TGTGCCAGCAGTCGGGGGACCTACGAGCAGTACGTC. It encodes CASSRGTYEQYV.

This clonotype showed up just a few times. This rearrangement joins TRBV12-3 or TRBV12-4 to TRBJ1-5; 10 nucleotides match TRBD1. V gave up 6 bases and J gave up 7 bases; unmatched junction bases: 6. This CDR3 is 14 amino acids long. CDR3 DNA sequence: TGTGCCAGCAGCCCCGGGACAGGGGTCCAGCCCCAGCATTTT. Protein product: CASSPGTGVQPQHF.

This clonotype appeared many times. The CDR3, as DNA: TGTGCCAGCAGCCAAGATCTAGCGGGGGGCACAGATACGCAGTATTTT. This sequence encodes CASSQDLAGGTDTQYF. This chain joins TRBV4-2 and TRBJ2-3; TRBD2 matches 10 bases. Trimming removed 0 bases from V and 1 base from J; junction bases left unmatched: 1. The length of the CDR3 is 16 residues. Per the germline V gene, CDR1 is LGHNA and CDR2 is YNFKEQ.